The 18 T cell receptor beta chains given below trace back to one sample, sequenced in a study of cytomegalovirus exposure and HLA in healthy donors. Researchers ran the PCR with 60 Vbeta and 13 Jbeta primers. Generated by immunoSEQ multiplex PCR, the TCRdb table keeps only in-frame clones and is missing some. The sample features some 67,000 clones, with roughly 1.7% in its top ten. The sequenced sample was PBMCs. Source of these receptors: a woman younger than 45 in good health and CMV-seronegative.

V gene TRBV5-1 combines with J gene TRBJ1-1; maybe TRBD1 (5 bases). CDR1 and CDR2 (germline): SGHRS, YFSETQ. This CDR3 is built from 15 residues. V was shortened by 4 bases and J by 0 bases, with 13 bases between the two germline ends. CDR3 bases: TGCGCCAGCAGCCTGCCCAAGGGGATGAACACTGAAGCTTTCTTT. Its translation: CASSLPKGMNTEAFF.

The CDR3 bases are TGCGCCAGCAGCCCGATTAGAGCGGGGCCGACAGATACGCAGTATTTT. This translates into CASSPIRAGPTDTQYF. V and J are TRBV4-3 and TRBJ2-3; TRBD2 aligns across 7 bases. The germline V gene encodes CDR1 LGHNA and CDR2 YSLEER. CDR3 length equals 16 residues. The ends lost 4 bases at V and 3 bases at J; junction bases unmatched: 10.

The chain uses TRBV19 and TRBJ1-2; TRBD1 is a possible D gene (5 bases). This CDR3 is 15 amino acids long. CDR1 LNHDA and CDR2 SQIVND come from the germline V gene (reference sequence). V was trimmed by 8 bases and J by 8 bases, leaving 24 bases between them. CDR3 sequence reads: CASHGIGALRSGYTF. As DNA, the CDR3 is TGTGCCAGTCATGGGATAGGGGCGTTACGCTCCGGCTACACCTTC.

The rearrangement uses TRBV18 and TRBJ1-2; 7 bases match TRBD1. Germline assignment: CDR1 KGHSH and CDR2 LQKENI. With V trimmed by 3 bases and J by 11 bases, 9 bases remained unmatched. This CDR3 spans 13 amino acids. CDR3 loop: CASSPRDSLWYTF. CDR3 coding DNA: TGTGCCAGCTCACCGAGGGACAGTCTGTGGTACACCTTC.

The gene calls are TRBV6-6 and TRBJ2-7, with 8 positions matching TRBD1. Germline V lookup: CDR1 MNHNY, CDR2 SVGAGI (reference sequence). Unmatched junction bases numbered 8, after V lost 7 bases and J lost 0 bases. The CDR3 length is 15 residues. CDR3 residues: CASTRGQAASYEQYF. The CDR3 nucleotides are TGTGCCAGCACCAGGGGACAGGCGGCCTCCTACGAGCAGTACTTC.

The rearrangement uses TRBV6-6 and TRBJ2-7, with D perhaps matching TRBD1 (6 bases). Per the germline V gene, CDR1 is MNHNY and CDR2 is SVGAGI (reference sequence). This CDR3 contains 14 residues. The V gene lost 7 bases and the J gene lost 7 bases, with 20 bases spanning the gap. The CDR3 loop is CASNIPLQGWEQYF. In nucleotides, the CDR3 is TGTGCCAGCAATATCCCTCTCCAGGGGTGGGAGCAGTACTTC.

V is TRBV28 and J is TRBJ1-4; the D gene is possibly TRBD1 (5 bases). The CDR3 is 16 amino acids. From germline, CDR1 is MDHEN and CDR2 SYDVKM. Trimming took 4 bases from V and 7 from J, leaving 19 bases between them. The CDR3 DNA follows: TGTGCCAGCAGTTCTACCGACGGGGGGGGTGGTGAAAAACTGTTTTTT. Amino acids: CASSSTDGGGGEKLFF.

The rearrangement links TRBV7-2 to TRBJ1-2, with 9 bases lining up with TRBD1. The junction had 16 bases not matched to a gene; V was cut back by 4 bases and J by 4 bases. The germline V gene encodes CDR1 SGHTA and CDR2 FQGNSA. This CDR3 spans 18 amino acids. The CDR3 loop reads CASSSLVTGGANVYGYTF. The DNA for the CDR3 is TGTGCCAGCAGCTCACTAGTGACAGGGGGTGCAAATGTCTATGGCTACACCTTC. The complete variable domain, with remaining parts taken from reference TRBV7-2 and TRBJ1-2, reads GAGVSQSPSNKVTEKGKDVELRCDPISGHTALYWYRQSLGQGLEFLIYFQGNSAPDKSGLPSDRFSAERTGGSVSTLTIQRTQQEDSAVYLCASSSLVTGGANVYGYTFGSGTRLTVV.

This chain joins TRBV19 and TRBJ2-2; 7 bases map to TRBD1. This CDR3 is built from 16 residues. Germline CDR1 reads LNHDA; CDR2 reads SQIVND (reference sequence). J was trimmed by 4 bases and V by 3 bases; bases with no gene match: 8. The CDR3 coding sequence is TGTGCCAGTAGTATCGCCCCGGGACAGTTCACCGGGGAGCTGTTTTTT. Translating gives CASSIAPGQFTGELFF.

This chain connects TRBV5-1 to TRBJ2-1; 7 bases agree with TRBD1. Germline V lookup: CDR1 SGHRS, CDR2 YFSETQ. The CDR3 runs 14 residues. J lost 8 bases, V lost 7 bases, and 12 bases had no gene match. The CDR3: CASSRTGPEDEQFF. For the CDR3, the DNA is TGCGCCAGCTCCCGGACAGGCCCCGAGGATGAGCAGTTCTTC.

The chain joins TRBV10-1 to TRBJ2-7, with 10 bases identical to TRBD2. The CDR3 is 15 residues long. Looked up from germline, CDR1 is WNHNN and CDR2 is SYGVQD (reference sequence). Trimming took 0 bases from V and 7 from J; bases not matched to a gene: 6. In DNA form, the CDR3 reads TGCGCCAGCAGTGAGTCGCTAGCGGGAGTGCGGGAGCAGTACTTC. Translated, it gives CASSESLAGVREQYF.

This chain joins TRBV27 and TRBJ2-7; 7 bases align to TRBD2. J gave up 4 bases and V 0 bases, and 12 bases lay outside the gene matches. Per germline, CDR1 MNHEY and CDR2 SMNVEV (reference sequence). The length of the CDR3 is 17 residues. The CDR3 protein is CASSLSWTGGLGYEQYF. CDR3 nucleotide sequence: TGTGCCAGCAGTTTATCGTGGACGGGCGGACTAGGGTACGAGCAGTACTTC.

The chain is built from TRBV9 and TRBJ2-7, with 8 bases aligning to TRBD2. Germline assignment: CDR1 SGDLS and CDR2 YYNGEE. Trimming took 2 bases from V and 5 from J; bases not matched to a gene: 6. This CDR3 is built from 14 residues. CDR3 bases: TGTGCCAGCAGCGTCCGGGGGGGGAAGGACGAGCAGTACTTC. It specifies CASSVRGGKDEQYF. Using reference TRBV9 and TRBJ2-7 for the parts outside the CDR3, the full variable domain is DSGVTQTPKHLITATGQRVTLRCSPRSGDLSVYWYQQSLDQGLQFLIQYYNGEERAKGNILERFSAQQFPDLHSELNLSSLELGDSALYFCASSVRGGKDEQYFGPGTRLTVT.

The chain has TRBV27 and TRBJ2-2; D perhaps matches TRBD1 (5 bases). This CDR3 contains 14 residues. Germline V CDR1 and CDR2: MNHEY, SMNVEV (reference sequence). V dropped 5 bases and J dropped 6 bases, with 13 bases sitting between them. The CDR3 nucleotides are TGTGCCAGCAGTAAAGGGGTAGAAGCCGGGGAGCTGTTTTTT. Residues: CASSKGVEAGELFF.

The chain joins TRBV27 to TRBJ2-7; no firm D call. V lost 5 bases and J lost 0, with 5 bases in between. Germline lookup yields CDR1 MNHEY and CDR2 SMNVEV (reference sequence). The CDR3 is 12 amino acids. The CDR3 is CASSGNSYEQYF. CDR3 DNA sequence: TGTGCCAGCAGTGGCAACTCCTACGAGCAGTACTTC.

This rearrangement joins TRBV28 to TRBJ2-3; D uncertain. The V end lost 3 bases, the J end lost 5 bases, and 12 bases lay between the germline ends. Germline V lookup: CDR1 MDHEN, CDR2 SYDVKM. The CDR3 loop spans 14 amino acids. In DNA, the CDR3 is TGTGCCAGCAGTTTTCCAACCCTCGGAGATACGCAGTATTTT. It yields the protein CASSFPTLGDTQYF.

This chain joins TRBV6-1 and TRBJ2-7; 11 nucleotides agree with TRBD1. Germline CDR1 and CDR2: MNHNS and SASEGT. This CDR3 is 15 amino acids long. J lost 3 bases, V lost 6 bases, and 7 bases had no gene match. The CDR3 loop reads CASRDPGTGGYEQYF. DNA for the CDR3: TGTGCCAGCAGAGACCCTGGGACAGGGGGCTACGAGCAGTACTTC.

The V gene is TRBV29-1, the J gene TRBJ1-3, with 7 bases that match TRBD1. V shed 6 bases and J 4 bases; nucleotides not matched to a gene: 12. Germline values: CDR1 SQVTM, CDR2 ANQGSEA. This CDR3 is 15 amino acids long. This chain's CDR3 is CSVRPPGGSGNTIYF. In DNA form, the CDR3 reads TGCAGCGTCAGACCCCCAGGGGGATCGGGAAACACCATATATTTT.